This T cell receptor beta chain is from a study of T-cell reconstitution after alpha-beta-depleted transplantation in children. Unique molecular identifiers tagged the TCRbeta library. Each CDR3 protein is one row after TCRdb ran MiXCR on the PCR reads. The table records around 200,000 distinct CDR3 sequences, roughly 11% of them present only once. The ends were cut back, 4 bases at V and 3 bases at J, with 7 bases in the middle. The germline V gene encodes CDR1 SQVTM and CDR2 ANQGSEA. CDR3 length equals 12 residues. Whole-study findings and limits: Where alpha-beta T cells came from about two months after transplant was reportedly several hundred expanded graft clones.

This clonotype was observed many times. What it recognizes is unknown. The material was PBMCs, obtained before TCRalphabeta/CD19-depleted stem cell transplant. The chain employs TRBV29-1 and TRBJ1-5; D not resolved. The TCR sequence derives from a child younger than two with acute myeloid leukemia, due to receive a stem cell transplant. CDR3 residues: CSVAHHNQPQHF. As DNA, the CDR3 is TGCAGCGTTGCGCACCACAATCAGCCCCAGCATTTT.